What follows is one T cell receptor beta chain and its context. The target antigen is unknown. The data are from a study of STAT5B mutations in CD4+ large granular lymphocyte leukemia. Findings and caveats of the study: Without putative leukemic clones, patient CD4-sorted repertoires remained more clonal than healthy CD4+ repertoires.

The V end lost 6 bases, the J end lost 2 bases, and 14 bases lay between the germline ends. The CDR3 totals 15 residues. The germline CDR1 and CDR2 sequences are MNHEY and SVGAGI. Sequencing was at survey level. Original analysis: A productive frequency of 2.59 x 10-5 was the lowest detectable. Only in-frame clones appear in the TCRdb table, and some are missing; sequencing was by immunoSEQ multiplex PCR. That table gives V, J and clone size, and the DNA gave D and trimming. The data contain 20,000 or so clones, about 88% of them seen just once; the ten biggest clones take up under 15%. This receptor was obtained from a human donor in good health. The source material was CD4+ T cells from blood buffy coats. The chain couples TRBV6-5 to TRBJ1-5, with TRBD1 as a possible D gene (5 bases). CDR3 in DNA: TGTGCCAGCAGCACCGGGGCGGCAGGCAATCAGCCCCAGCATTTT. Protein product: CASSTGAAGNQPQHF.